This TCR beta chain originates from a study of cytomegalovirus exposure and HLA in healthy donors. Study-level information: Unique TCRs from HLA-typed donors, 70 million to 100 million of them, were held in an early data release.

Both 60 Vbeta primers and 13 Jbeta primers went into the PCR. TCRdb's table, derived via immunoSEQ multiplex PCR, lists solely in-frame clones and lacks some. The sample has around 200,000 clones; 75% are singletons. From germline, CDR1 is SGHRS and CDR2 YFSETQ. This CDR3 is 16 amino acids long. As concerns this clone: Its antigen is currently unknown. The junction and the germline gene differ at one end; a read error may be behind it. Other DNA sequences in the sample encode the same CDR3.

General study results and limits: Some TCR beta chains (more than 150 of them) were listed as cytomegalovirus-associated. Later on, an analysis showed TCR association rates differing by HLA locus, with DRB1 the most and HLA-C the fewest. Per a prior analysis, the majority of TCR beta V segments were productive roughly 90% or roughly 30% of the time.

The chain carries TRBV5-1 and TRBJ1-5, with 9 positions matching TRBD1. The TCR comes from a male donor in good health and CMV-seronegative. The sequencing sample was made of PBMCs. This CDR3 is CASSPGQGNSNQPQHF. In DNA form, the CDR3 reads TGCGCCAGCAGCCCGGGACAGGGTAATAGCAATCAACCCCAGCATTTT.